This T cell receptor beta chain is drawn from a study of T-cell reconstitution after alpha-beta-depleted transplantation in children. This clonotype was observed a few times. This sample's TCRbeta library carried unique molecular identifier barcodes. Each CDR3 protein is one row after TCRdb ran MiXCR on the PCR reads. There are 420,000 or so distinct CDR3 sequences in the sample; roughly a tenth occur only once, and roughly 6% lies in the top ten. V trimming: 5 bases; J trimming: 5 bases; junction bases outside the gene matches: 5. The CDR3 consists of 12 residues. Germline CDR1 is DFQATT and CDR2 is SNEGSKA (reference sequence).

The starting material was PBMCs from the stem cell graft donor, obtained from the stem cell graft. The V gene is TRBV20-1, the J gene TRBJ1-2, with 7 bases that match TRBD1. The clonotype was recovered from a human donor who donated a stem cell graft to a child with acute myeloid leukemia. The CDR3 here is CSARDSLYGYTF. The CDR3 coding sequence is TGCAGTGCTCGGGACAGCTTATATGGCTACACCTTC.